The source of this TCR beta chain is a study of T cell responses to AZD1222 COVID-19 vaccine listed by TCRdb under 2021. With regard to the full study: TCR sequencing covered fewer than 250 trial participants: 207 given two doses of AZD1222 and about 26 given two doses of MenACWY control vaccine. Trial participants were enrolled into age subgroups of 18-55, 56-69 and 70-plus years, which contained approximately 150, 28 and 58 TCR-sequenced participants, respectively.

As regards this clone: It has no known antigen specificity. The record has no base qualities; no much larger clone is one base away.

The CDR3 regions of human TCRbeta chains were analyzed by immunosequencing. The published analysis was carried out like this. TCRs in the repertoires were compared against a reference library of SARS-CoV-2-specific TCRs that had been generated with the MIRA antigen-specificity platform. Breadth was defined as the fraction of unique TCRs that were SARS-CoV-2-associated. Depth was defined as the fraction of total T cells that were SARS-CoV-2-associated. Each spike-specific TCR was assigned to its reactive spike region and to a CD4 or CD8 class using the MIRA data. Log10-transformed breadth and depth values were compared by one-way ANOVA with Sidak's multiple comparisons tests. TCRdb mirrors the immuneACCESS table, restricted to in-frame sequences. Some clones are absent from its copies; in checked studies, under half trace to an unresolved V gene, and the reason for the others is unknown. V, J and clone size reflect that table, while D and trimming were determined from the DNA. For this sample the table gives 200,000 to 250,000 clones, of which roughly 91% were detected only once. About 1% of the sample rests with the top ten.

The sample's time point label is to be understood as: baseline before first vaccination. The sample's treatment or condition, from its label and the paper: meningococcal conjugate vaccine given as trial control. Samples from vaccinated people were obtained from the UK trials COV001 and COV002, which included a single-blind randomized controlled phase 2/3 trial of AZD1222 (ChAdOx1 nCoV-19) in healthy adults. For TCRbeta chain sequencing, PBMC samples from trial participants were taken at day 0 and at day 28 after the second dose. CDR1 and CDR2 (SGHTA, FQGNSA) derive from the germline V gene. The CDR3 covers 13 residues, taking in both the cysteine and the phenylalanine. Only CDR3 DNA remains: 39 bases, in frame from the first base. V is clipped by 5 bases and J by 5 bases, and the sequence between their germline boundaries is 12 bases long. Beyond this particular receptor, the publication reports: The 56-69-year group was small, and its depth increase did not reach significance, likely because of low power. Because no day 14 peak-response samples were available, repertoires were characterized only after the peak T cell response. Conclusions about previously exposed vaccinees are limited because only six or seven AZD1222 recipients were SARS-CoV-2 seropositive at baseline. After two AZD1222 doses, both the breadth and the depth of spike-specific TCRs were significantly higher than at day 0 and than in MenACWY recipients. Most participants were white British and females outnumbered males, and the authors suggested that clonal diversity may have been underestimated. Reportedly, close to half of the unique spike-specific TCRs recognized epitopes lying outside the regions that are mutated in the B.1.351 and B.1.1.7 variants. The vaccine-associated CD4 TCRs covered the entire spike protein, and the dominant responses fell in regions 160-218 and 743-854.

The sample consisted of peripheral blood, taken on day 0 of MenACWY control vaccination. The TCR was taken from an adult in good health. Recombination connected TRBV7-2 to TRBJ2-5, with the D gene too uncertain to name. The nucleotides read TGTGCCAGCAGCGCTTACTTGGAGGAGACCCAGTACTTC. The translation is CASSAYLEETQYF. The full variable domain, with segments outside the CDR3 supplied by the reference TRBV7-2 and TRBJ2-5 proteins, appears as GAGVSQSPSNKVTEKGKDVELRCDPISGHTALYWYRQSLGQGLEFLIYFQGNSAPDKSGLPSDRFSAERTGGSVSTLTIQRTQQEDSAVYLCASSAYLEETQYFGPGTRLLVL.